This T cell receptor (beta chain) stems from a study of beta chain features in type 1 diabetes. Study-wide background: There was similarity between patients and healthy donors in age, gender and cell yields.

Comment on this clone: Its target is not known.

Reverse transcription of all isolated RNA meant that expressed TCRB transcripts were sequenced. Sequenced by immunoSEQ multiplex PCR; TCRdb stores in-frame clones only, minus some. Here the sample spans more than 250,000 clones, 20% being singletons. Notes on the study in general: TCRB repertoires of naive, central memory and Treg cells appeared more similar among patients than among healthy donors. PCR might favor shorter templates, equally in patients and controls. In every one of the four CD4+ subsets, TCRB CDR3s were moderately but significantly shorter in Type 1 diabetes patients. VDJ junctions from type 1 diabetes patients carried fewer insertions and larger deletions.

Germline V gene sequence: CDR1 MNHNY, CDR2 SVGAGI (reference sequence). V was clipped by 7 bases and J by 4 bases, with 20 bases between them. The CDR3 loop spans 15 amino acids. V is TRBV6-6 and J is TRBJ2-7, with D unresolved. The material sequenced was naive CD4+ T cells from blood. This receptor was obtained from a woman aged 40-49 years with type 1 diabetes. The CDR3 sequence: CASTPRPAGPYEQYF. The CDR3, as DNA: TGTGCCAGCACCCCTCGTCCCGCTGGCCCTTACGAGCAGTACTTC.